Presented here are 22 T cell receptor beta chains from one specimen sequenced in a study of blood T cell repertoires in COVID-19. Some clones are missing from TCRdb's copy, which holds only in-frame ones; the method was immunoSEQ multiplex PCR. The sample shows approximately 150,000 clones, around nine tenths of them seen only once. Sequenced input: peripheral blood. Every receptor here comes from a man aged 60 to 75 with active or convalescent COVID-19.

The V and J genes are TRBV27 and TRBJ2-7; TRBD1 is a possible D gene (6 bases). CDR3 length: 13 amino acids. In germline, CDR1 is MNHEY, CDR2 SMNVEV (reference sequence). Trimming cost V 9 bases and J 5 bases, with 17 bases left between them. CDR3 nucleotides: TGTGCCAGTGGAACAGGGAGAGGCGACGAGCAGTACTTC. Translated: CASGTGRGDEQYF.

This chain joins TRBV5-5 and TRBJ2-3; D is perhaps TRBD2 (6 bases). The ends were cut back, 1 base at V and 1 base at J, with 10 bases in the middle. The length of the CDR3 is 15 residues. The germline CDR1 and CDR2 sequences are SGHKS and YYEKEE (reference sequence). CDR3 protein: CASSLFSSGTDTQYF. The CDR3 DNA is TGTGCCAGCAGCTTGTTTTCTAGCGGCACAGATACGCAGTATTTT. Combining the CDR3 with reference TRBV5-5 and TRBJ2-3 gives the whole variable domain DAGVTQSPTHLIKTRGQQVTLRCSPISGHKSVSWYQQVLGQGPQFIFQYYEKEERGRGNFPDRFSARQFPNYSSELNVNALLLGDSALYLCASSLFSSGTDTQYFGPGTRLTVL.

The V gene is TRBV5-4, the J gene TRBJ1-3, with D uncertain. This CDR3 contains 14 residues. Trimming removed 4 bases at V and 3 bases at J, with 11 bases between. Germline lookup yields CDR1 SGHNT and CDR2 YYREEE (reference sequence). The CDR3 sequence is CASSPAGNGNTIYF. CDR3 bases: TGTGCCAGCAGCCCCGCGGGCAATGGAAACACCATATATTTT.

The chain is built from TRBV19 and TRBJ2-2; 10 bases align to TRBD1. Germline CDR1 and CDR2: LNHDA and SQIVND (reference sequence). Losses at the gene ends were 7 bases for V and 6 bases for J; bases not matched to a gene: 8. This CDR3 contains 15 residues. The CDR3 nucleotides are TGTGCCAGTAAAACGGGACAGGGGTACCCCGGGGAGCTGTTTTTT. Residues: CASKTGQGYPGELFF.

The CDR3 here is CSVDGVDSTDTQYF. The CDR3 region has the DNA TGCAGCGTTGACGGGGTGGATAGCACAGATACGCAGTATTTT. The chain carries TRBV29-1 and TRBJ2-3; D perhaps matches TRBD2 (5 bases). CDR3 length: 14 amino acids. Trimming stripped 3 bases from V and 0 bases from J, with 10 bases between. CDR1 SQVTM and CDR2 ANQGSEA come from the germline V gene.

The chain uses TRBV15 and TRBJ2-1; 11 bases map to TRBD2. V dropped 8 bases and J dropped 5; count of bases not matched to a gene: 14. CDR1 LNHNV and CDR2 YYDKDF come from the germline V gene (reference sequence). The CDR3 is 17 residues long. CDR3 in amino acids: CATRTSIAGLADNEQFF. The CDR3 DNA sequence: TGTGCCACCCGAACCAGCATTGCGGGACTAGCGGACAATGAGCAGTTCTTC.

CDR3 in DNA: TGTGCCAGCTCACCGGACAGGGGGCCTAATGAAAAACTGTTTTTT. Protein: CASSPDRGPNEKLFF. The chain employs TRBV18 and TRBJ1-4; 11 bases agree with TRBD1. V shed 3 bases and J 3 bases; nucleotides not matched to a gene: 0. The CDR3 spans 15 residues. CDR1 and CDR2 (germline): KGHSH, LQKENI.

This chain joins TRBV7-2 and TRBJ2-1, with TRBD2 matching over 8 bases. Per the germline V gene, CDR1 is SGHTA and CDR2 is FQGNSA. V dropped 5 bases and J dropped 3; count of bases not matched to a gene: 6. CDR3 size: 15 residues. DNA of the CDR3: TGTGCCAGCAGCCCTCGGGGGGGGCTCTACAATGAGCAGTTCTTC. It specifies CASSPRGGLYNEQFF.

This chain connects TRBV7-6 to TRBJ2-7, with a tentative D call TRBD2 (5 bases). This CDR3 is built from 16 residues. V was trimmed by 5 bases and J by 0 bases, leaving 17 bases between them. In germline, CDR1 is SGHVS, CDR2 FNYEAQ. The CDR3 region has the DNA TGTGCCAGCAGCCCCATCGAGGGCGCACTCTCCTACGAGCAGTACTTC. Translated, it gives CASSPIEGALSYEQYF.

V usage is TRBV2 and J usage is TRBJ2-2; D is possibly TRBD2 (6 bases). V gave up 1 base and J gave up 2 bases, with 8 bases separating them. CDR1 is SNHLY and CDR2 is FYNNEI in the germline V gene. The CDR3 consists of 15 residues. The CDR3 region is CASSEGGLNTGELFF. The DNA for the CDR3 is TGTGCCAGCAGTGAAGGGGGACTCAACACCGGGGAGCTGTTTTTT.

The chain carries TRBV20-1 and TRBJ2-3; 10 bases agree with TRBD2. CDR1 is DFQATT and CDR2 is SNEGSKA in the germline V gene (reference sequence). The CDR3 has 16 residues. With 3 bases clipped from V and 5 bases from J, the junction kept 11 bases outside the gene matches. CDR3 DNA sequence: TGCAGTGCTAGTGCGGGAGCTAGCGGGAGTGTAGATACGCAGTATTTT. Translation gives CSASAGASGSVDTQYF.

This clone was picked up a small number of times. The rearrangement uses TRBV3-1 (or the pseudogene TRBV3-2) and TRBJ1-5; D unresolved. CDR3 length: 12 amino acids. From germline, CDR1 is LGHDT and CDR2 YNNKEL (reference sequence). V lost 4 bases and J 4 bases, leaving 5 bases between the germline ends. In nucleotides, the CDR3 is TGTGCCAGCAGCCCCGGTAATCAGCCCCAGCATTTT. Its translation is CASSPGNQPQHF.

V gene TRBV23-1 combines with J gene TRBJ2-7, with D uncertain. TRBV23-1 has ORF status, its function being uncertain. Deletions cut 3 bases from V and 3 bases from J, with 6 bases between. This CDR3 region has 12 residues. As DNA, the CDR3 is TGCGCCAGCAGTCAGGCGGTCTACGAGCAGTACTTC. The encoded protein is CASSQAVYEQYF.

The CDR3 DNA sequence: TGCAGCGCTGGACAGGGATACAATGAGCAGTTCTTC. Its translation: CSAGQGYNEQFF. The chain carries TRBV29-1 and TRBJ2-1; 8 bases match TRBD1. CDR1 and CDR2 from the germline V gene are SQVTM and ANQGSEA. The CDR3 is 12 residues long. J gave up 4 bases and V 7 bases, and 3 bases lay outside the gene matches.

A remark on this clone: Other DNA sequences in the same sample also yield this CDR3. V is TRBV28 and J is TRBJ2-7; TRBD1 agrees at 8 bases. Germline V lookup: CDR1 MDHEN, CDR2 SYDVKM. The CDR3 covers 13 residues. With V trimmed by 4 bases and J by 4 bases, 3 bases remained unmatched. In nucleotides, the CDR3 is TGTGCCAGCAGTTCCCAGGGGGCGTACGAGCAGTACTTC. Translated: CASSSQGAYEQYF.

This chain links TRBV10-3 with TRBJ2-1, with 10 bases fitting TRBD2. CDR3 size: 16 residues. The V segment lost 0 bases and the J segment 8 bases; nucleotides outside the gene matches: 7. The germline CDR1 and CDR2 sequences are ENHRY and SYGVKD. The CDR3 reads CAISESSGRALDEQFF. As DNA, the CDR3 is TGTGCCATCAGTGAGTCGAGCGGGAGGGCCCTCGATGAGCAGTTCTTC.

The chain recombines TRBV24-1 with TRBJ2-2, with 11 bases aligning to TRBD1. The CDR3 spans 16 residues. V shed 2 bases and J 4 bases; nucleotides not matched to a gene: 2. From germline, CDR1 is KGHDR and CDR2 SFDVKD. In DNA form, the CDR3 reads TGTGCCACCAGTGATTGGACAGGGGGCTCCACCGGGGAGCTGTTTTTT. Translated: CATSDWTGGSTGELFF.

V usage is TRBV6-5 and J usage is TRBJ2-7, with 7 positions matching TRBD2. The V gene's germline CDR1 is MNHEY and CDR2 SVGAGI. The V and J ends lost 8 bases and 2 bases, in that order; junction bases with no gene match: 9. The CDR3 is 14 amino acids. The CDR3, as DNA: TGTGCCAGCGCCCCGCGGGAGAGTACCTACGAGCAGTACTTC. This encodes CASAPRESTYEQYF.

CDR3 protein: CASSKSSGSPNEQFF. CDR3 nucleotide sequence: TGTGCCAGCAGCAAGTCTAGCGGGAGTCCGAATGAGCAGTTCTTC. J is TRBJ2-1 and V is TRBV9, with 10 positions matching TRBD2. Germline V gives CDR1 SGDLS, CDR2 YYNGEE. This CDR3 region has 15 residues. V lost 4 bases, J lost 7 bases, and 8 bases stayed unmatched.

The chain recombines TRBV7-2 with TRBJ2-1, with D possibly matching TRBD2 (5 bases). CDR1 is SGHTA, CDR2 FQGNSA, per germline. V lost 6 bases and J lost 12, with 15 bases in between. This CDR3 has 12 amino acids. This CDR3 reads CASSLTSGGQFF. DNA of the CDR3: TGTGCCAGCAGTCTTACCAGCGGCGGGCAGTTCTTC.

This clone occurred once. CDR3 sequence reads: CASSLAPGLAAYEQYF. In DNA, the CDR3 is TGCGCCAGCAGCTTGGCCCCTGGACTCGCCGCCTACGAGCAGTACTTC. The chain uses TRBV5-1 and TRBJ2-7; TRBD2 might be the D (5 bases). Germline V gene sequence: CDR1 SGHRS, CDR2 YFSETQ. V was cut by 0 bases and J by 2 bases, with 15 bases left in between. The CDR3 consists of 16 residues.

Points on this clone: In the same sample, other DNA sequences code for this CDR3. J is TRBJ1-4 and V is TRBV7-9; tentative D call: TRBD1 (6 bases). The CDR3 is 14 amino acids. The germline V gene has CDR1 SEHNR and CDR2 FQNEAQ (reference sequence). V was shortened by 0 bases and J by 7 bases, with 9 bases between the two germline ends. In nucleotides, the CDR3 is TGTGCCAGCAGCTTAGCAGGGGGAGTTGAAAAACTGTTTTTT. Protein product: CASSLAGGVEKLFF.